One sample yielded the 6 T cell receptor beta chains listed below, sequenced in a study of T-cell memory formation after mild COVID-19. TCRdb processed the 5' RACE reads anew with MiXCR; each CDR3 protein has one entry. Among a few hundred thousand distinct CDR3 sequences listed, roughly 18% were seen once. The specimen sequenced was PBMCs or a T cell subset sorted from them (not recorded which). All receptors derive from a man between 18 and 29 years old who had mild COVID-19 (a few samples of this study predate the infection). Cell type and time point are not known.

The CDR3 here is CACGESGNTIYF. In DNA form, the CDR3 reads TGTGCCTGTGGAGAGTCTGGAAACACCATATATTTT. This chain uses TRBV30 with TRBJ1-3; the D is unclear. From germline, CDR1 is GTSNPN and CDR2 SVGIG (reference sequence). The CDR3 loop spans 12 amino acids. Trimming stripped 6 bases from V and 1 base from J, with 7 bases between. The whole variable domain, remainder taken from reference TRBV30 and TRBJ1-3, is SQTIHQWPATLVQPVGSPLSLECTVEGTSNPNLYWYRQAAGRGLQLLFYSVGIGQISSEVPQNLSASRPQDRQFILSSKKLLLSDSGFYLCACGESGNTIYFGEGSWLTVV.

This clonotype was seen more than once but under ten times. The chain links TRBV5-6 to TRBJ2-3; 11 nucleotides line up with TRBD2. Germline V lookup: CDR1 SGHDT, CDR2 YYEEEE. The V segment lost 5 bases and the J segment 0 bases; nucleotides outside the gene matches: 5. The CDR3 totals 16 residues. This CDR3 reads CASSSSGGRSTDTQYF. The CDR3 region has the DNA TGTGCCAGCAGTTCTAGCGGGGGGCGAAGCACAGATACGCAGTATTTT.

This clonotype turned up a few times. The V gene is TRBV20-1, the J gene TRBJ2-1; 14 bases match TRBD2. The J segment lost 9 bases and the V segment lost 4 bases, leaving 8 bases of the junction unmatched. The CDR3 length is 15 residues. Per germline, CDR1 DFQATT and CDR2 SNEGSKA (reference sequence). CDR3 nucleotides: TGCAGTGCTACTGCCGGGACTAGCGGGGGCGGTGAGCAGTTCTTC. It yields the protein CSATAGTSGGGEQFF.

The rearrangement uses TRBV20-1 and TRBJ2-1; 14 bases align to TRBD2. The CDR3 is 15 amino acids. Per the germline V gene, CDR1 is DFQATT and CDR2 is SNEGSKA (reference sequence). Germline trimming cut 4 bases from V and 8 bases from J; bases unmatched to any gene: 7. The CDR3 nucleotides are TGCAGTGCTACCCGACTAGCGGGGGGGAGCCATGAGCAGTTCTTC. It is translated as CSATRLAGGSHEQFF.

V usage is TRBV6-5 and J usage is TRBJ2-7, with 7 bases lining up with TRBD2. Per germline, CDR1 MNHEY and CDR2 SVGAGI. V shed 2 bases, J shed 6 bases, and the junction held 7 bases outside the gene matches. The CDR3 length is 14 residues. DNA for the CDR3: TGTGCCAGCAGTTACACAGCGGGGTTGAGCGAGCAGTACTTC. Encoded protein: CASSYTAGLSEQYF.

The V call is TRBV12-3 or TRBV12-4, the J call TRBJ2-3, with TRBD2 matching 14 bases. J lost 10 bases, V lost 5 bases, and 11 bases had no gene match. The CDR3 loop spans 16 amino acids. The CDR3 protein is CASSPRLAGGPSPQYF. The CDR3 DNA sequence: TGTGCCAGCAGTCCCAGACTAGCGGGGGGGCCATCGCCGCAGTATTTT.